This T cell receptor beta chain is from a study of cytotoxic CD8 clonotypes in ibrutinib-treated CLL. Germline values: CDR1 GTSNPN, CDR2 SVGIG (reference sequence). V was cut by 1 base and J by 3 bases, with 7 bases left in between. The CDR3 extends over 13 amino acids. Only in-frame clones appear in the TCRdb table, and some are missing; sequencing was by immunoSEQ multiplex PCR. This table has roughly 200,000 clones, roughly 65% appearing once. The sequenced sample was PBMCs, obtained after 12 months of ibrutinib treatment. The receptor was isolated from a human donor with chronic lymphocytic leukemia. The chain has TRBV30 and TRBJ2-1; D is uncertain. Here the CDR3 reads CAWSAPNYNEQFF. CDR3 bases: TGTGCCTGGAGTGCACCCAACTACAATGAGCAGTTCTTC.